Below, one TCR beta chain is given with its context. Germline is not matched at one junction end, which may reflect a read error. Authors' analysis steps: Cell counts per sample came from amplifying reference gene primers. Assay: immunoSEQ multiplex PCR; the TCRdb copy retains only in-frame clones and omits some. The DNA was the basis for D and trimming; V, J and clone size are from that table. The sample shows roughly 100,000 clones, about 75% of them seen only once. The data originate from a study of blood T cell repertoires in COVID-19. On the study more broadly: T cells, B-cell-depleted T cells, or PBMCs supplied cDNA or gDNA.

The CDR3 consists of 12 residues. Germline V gives CDR1 SGHDN, CDR2 FVKESK. The J gene is TRBJ1-2, the V gene TRBV14, with unresolved D. This clonotype was obtained from a woman between 65 and 79 years old with acute or convalescent COVID-19. The sample was peripheral blood. CDR3 sequence reads: CASSQADYRYTF. The CDR3 DNA sequence: TGTGCCAGCAGCCAAGCGGACTATCGCTACACCTTC.